The 29 T cell receptor beta chains below all came from one sample that was sequenced in a study of blood T cell repertoires in COVID-19. Measured with immunoSEQ multiplex PCR; TCRdb has only the in-frame clones, and not every one. The top ten clones hold around 17% of a sample with about 200,000 clones, roughly 88% of them seen once. The specimen was peripheral blood. These receptors were taken from a man in his forties or fifties with COVID-19, enrolled during active disease.

This chain uses TRBV13 with TRBJ2-7; a weak D match, TRBD1 (6 bases). V was pared by 5 bases and J by 1 base, with 12 bases between. The V gene's germline CDR1 is PRHDT and CDR2 FYEKMQ (reference sequence). The CDR3 covers 14 residues. The CDR3 region is CASSTSTGSYEQYF. In DNA, the CDR3 is TGTGCCAGCAGCACATCGACAGGATCCTACGAGCAGTACTTC.

The chain recombines TRBV12-3 or TRBV12-4 with TRBJ1-2; 9 nucleotides match TRBD1. There are 13 residues in the CDR3. With 6 bases clipped from V and 5 bases from J, the junction kept 4 bases outside the gene matches. CDR3 DNA sequence: TGTGCCAGCAGCCGGGACAGGGCGTATGGCTACACCTTC. Its protein product is CASSRDRAYGYTF.

The genes are TRBV5-1 and TRBJ2-5; 13 bases are a match to TRBD2. Germline V gene lookup returns CDR1 SGHRS and CDR2 YFSETQ. The CDR3 spans 16 residues. Losses at the gene ends were 0 bases for V and 4 bases for J; bases not matched to a gene: 3. This CDR3 is CASSLATSGGSETQYF. Here the CDR3 DNA reads TGCGCCAGCAGCTTGGCGACTAGCGGGGGGTCAGAGACCCAGTACTTC.

The rearrangement links TRBV4-2 to TRBJ2-2, with 7 bases lining up with TRBD1. The CDR3 contains 18 residues. Germline trimming cut 5 bases from V and 0 bases from J; bases unmatched to any gene: 12. Germline CDR1 and CDR2: LGHNA and YNFKEQ. The DNA of the CDR3 is TGTGCCAGCAGCGAGACAGGGCTTGGCACCGCGAACACCGGGGAGCTGTTTTTT. Protein: CASSETGLGTANTGELFF.

The J gene is TRBJ1-5, the V gene TRBV7-9; D is ambiguous. V lost 1 base, J lost 4 bases, and 5 bases lay in between. CDR3 length: 13 amino acids. The germline V gene encodes CDR1 SEHNR and CDR2 FQNEAQ (reference sequence). CDR3 nucleotide sequence: TGTGCCAGCAGCTTAGACAAAAATCAGCCCCAGCATTTT. Protein: CASSLDKNQPQHF.

This clone has only one observation. The CDR3 DNA is TGCGCCAGCAGCCCAGGACTAGTCAGATACAATGAGCAGTTCTTC. Its protein product is CASSPGLVRYNEQFF. The V and J genes are TRBV4-1 and TRBJ2-1; 7 nucleotides line up with TRBD2. Losses at the gene ends were 4 bases for V and 4 bases for J; bases not matched to a gene: 7. Germline values: CDR1 MGHRA, CDR2 YSYEKL. The CDR3 sequence is 15 residues long.

The table lists this clone with a count of one. V and J are TRBV9 and TRBJ2-2; possible D gene TRBD1, 5 bases. The V gene lost 0 bases and the J gene lost 0 bases, with 12 bases spanning the gap. The CDR3 is 17 residues long. Germline V lookup: CDR1 SGDLS, CDR2 YYNGEE. Written as DNA, the CDR3 is TGTGCCAGCAGCGTAGGGTTTGGCAGGGCGAACACCGGGGAGCTGTTTTTT. This translates into CASSVGFGRANTGELFF.

The chain joins TRBV7-8 to TRBJ1-2; 7 positions agree with TRBD1. The CDR3 runs 13 residues. Trimming removed 5 bases from V and 4 bases from J; junction bases left unmatched: 4. Germline CDR1 reads SGHVS; CDR2 reads FQNEAQ. CDR3 residues: CASSPRDSYGYTF. The CDR3, as DNA: TGTGCCAGCAGCCCGCGGGACAGCTATGGCTACACCTTC.

The rearrangement links TRBV18 to TRBJ2-5; 10 nucleotides align to TRBD2. The germline V gene encodes CDR1 KGHSH and CDR2 LQKENI. V dropped 3 bases and J dropped 2; count of bases not matched to a gene: 3. The CDR3 is 15 residues long. The DNA of the CDR3 is TGTGCCAGCTCACCCCGTAGCGGGGGGCAAGAGACCCAGTACTTC. Translation gives CASSPRSGGQETQYF. Full variable domain (outside the CDR3, taken from reference TRBV18 and TRBJ2-5): NAGVMQNPRHLVRRRGQEARLRCSPMKGHSHVYWYRQLPEEGLKFMVYLQKENIIDESGMPKERFSAEFPKEGPSILRIQQVVRGDSAAYFCASSPRSGGQETQYFGPGTRLLVL.

The V and J genes are TRBV7-9 and TRBJ2-5, with 10 bases matching TRBD1. The CDR3 consists of 15 residues. Looked up from germline, CDR1 is SEHNR and CDR2 is FQNEAQ (reference sequence). The ends lost 5 bases at V and 0 bases at J; junction bases unmatched: 3. The CDR3 loop reads CASSPGQGNQETQYF. The DNA of the CDR3 is TGTGCCAGCAGCCCGGGACAGGGGAACCAAGAGACCCAGTACTTC.

The CDR3 is CASSDLGTGVTGELFF. CDR3 nucleotide sequence: TGTGCCAGCAGTGACCTCGGGACAGGGGTGACCGGGGAGCTGTTTTTT. The rearrangement links TRBV2 to TRBJ2-2, with 10 bases fitting TRBD1. The CDR3 runs 16 residues. Trimming took 3 bases from V and 5 from J; bases not matched to a gene: 6. Germline lookup yields CDR1 SNHLY and CDR2 FYNNEI.

This chain joins TRBV7-9 and TRBJ1-2; no firm D call. The germline V gene has CDR1 SEHNR and CDR2 FQNEAQ (reference sequence). Trimming removed 3 bases at V and 7 bases at J, with 12 bases between. CDR3 length: 13 amino acids. CDR3 sequence reads: CASSFQKPGGYTF. In DNA form, the CDR3 reads TGTGCCAGCAGCTTCCAGAAGCCGGGTGGCTACACCTTC. Together with reference TRBV7-9 and TRBJ1-2, the CDR3 gives the full variable domain: DTGVSQNPRHKITKRGQNVTFRCDPISEHNRLYWYRQTLGQGPEFLTYFQNEAQLEKSRLLSDRFSAERPKGSFSTLEIQRTEQGDSAMYLCASSFQKPGGYTFGSGTRLTVV.

This sequence joins TRBV7-7 and TRBJ2-5; 7 nucleotides line up with TRBD2. The V and J ends lost 7 bases and 5 bases, in that order; junction bases with no gene match: 13. The CDR3 extends over 15 amino acids. Germline V lookup: CDR1 SSHAT, CDR2 FNYEAQ (reference sequence). In DNA, the CDR3 is TGTGCCAGCACCGCGGCTCCGGGGGGAGGGGAGACCCAGTACTTC. It codes for CASTAAPGGGETQYF.

Regarding this clone: Other DNA sequences within the sample encode an identical CDR3. The V and J genes are TRBV18 and TRBJ2-3; D is unresolved. The CDR3 is 13 amino acids. Trimming took off 3 bases at V and 1 base at J, with 5 bases between the two ends. Germline V CDR1 and CDR2: KGHSH, LQKENI. CDR3 DNA: TGTGCCAGCTCACCTCAGGGCACAGATACGCAGTATTTT. Protein: CASSPQGTDTQYF.

This clone has only one observation. The CDR3 protein is CASTTGQGFSTDTQYF. CDR3 coding DNA: TGTGCCAGCACCACCGGACAGGGGTTTTCCACAGATACGCAGTATTTT. J is TRBJ2-3 and V is TRBV18; TRBD1 aligns across 9 bases. The trim removed 8 bases at V and 2 bases at J, leaving 11 bases unmatched. Germline V gene sequence: CDR1 KGHSH, CDR2 LQKENI. This CDR3 is 16 amino acids long.

The chain couples TRBV5-6 to TRBJ2-3, with D maybe TRBD2 (6 bases). CDR3 size: 16 residues. Germline assignment: CDR1 SGHDT and CDR2 YYEEEE. Trimming took 4 bases from V and 9 from J, leaving 24 bases between them. CDR3 protein: CASSVLASAPRATQYF. The CDR3, as DNA: TGTGCCAGCAGCGTACTAGCCTCAGCCCCCCGGGCAACGCAGTATTTT.

The chain has TRBV6-2 or TRBV6-3 and TRBJ2-5, with a weak D call TRBD2 (5 bases). Germline values: CDR1 MNHEY, CDR2 SVGEGT. With 1 base removed from V and 5 bases from J, the gap between germline ends came to 8 bases. The CDR3 has 13 amino acids. The chain's CDR3 is CASSYWGAETQYF. CDR3 nucleotides: TGTGCCAGCAGTTACTGGGGAGCTGAGACCCAGTACTTC.

J is TRBJ1-6 and V is TRBV28; 8 bases line up with TRBD1. Unmatched junction bases numbered 14, after V lost 7 bases and J lost 12 bases. This CDR3 comprises 15 residues. Per the germline V gene, CDR1 is MDHEN and CDR2 is SYDVKM. CDR3 region: CASTWETGAIGPLHF. The CDR3 coding sequence is TGTGCCAGCACTTGGGAGACAGGGGCTATAGGACCCCTCCACTTT.

The chain uses TRBV7-3 and TRBJ2-5, with 10 bases matching TRBD1. The CDR3 runs to 14 residues. J gave up 2 bases and V 4 bases, and 1 base lay outside the gene matches. Germline CDR1 is SGHTA and CDR2 is FQGTGA. In DNA form, the CDR3 reads TGTGCCAGCAGCTGGACAGGGGGGCAAGAGACCCAGTACTTC. This codes for CASSWTGGQETQYF.

Turning to this clone: Germline is not matched at one junction end, which may reflect a read error. This chain joins TRBV6-2 or TRBV6-3 and TRBJ1-1; possible D gene TRBD1, 6 bases. The CDR3 covers 12 residues. The germline V gene encodes CDR1 MNHEY and CDR2 SVGEGT. The CDR3 spells CASSYSATGLQF. The CDR3 DNA sequence: TGTGCCAGCAGTTACTCGGCGACAGGCCTTCAGTTT.

The gene calls are TRBV10-2 and TRBJ2-1; 11 nucleotides align to TRBD2. V lost 6 bases to trimming and J lost 4 bases; unmatched junction nucleotides: 5. CDR3 length: 15 amino acids. Germline V lookup: CDR1 WSHSY, CDR2 SAAADI. CDR3 protein: CASRLGTSGYNEQFF. DNA for the CDR3: TGCGCCAGCAGGTTGGGGACTAGCGGATACAATGAGCAGTTCTTC.

This clone was seen a single time. This chain joins TRBV28 and TRBJ2-7; TRBD1 agrees at 9 bases. V dropped 6 bases and J dropped 1; count of bases not matched to a gene: 19. Germline V gene lookup returns CDR1 MDHEN and CDR2 SYDVKM. This CDR3 is 19 amino acids long. CDR3 DNA sequence: TGTGCCAGCAGCCATGTCCCCTTTTTGGACAGGGGCGAGTCCTACGAGCAGTACTTC. It codes for CASSHVPFLDRGESYEQYF.

This chain connects TRBV7-2 to TRBJ1-5; 7 bases match TRBD1. CDR1 is SGHTA, CDR2 FQGNSA, per germline. The junction had 16 bases not matched to a gene; V was cut back by 6 bases and J by 2 bases. The CDR3 totals 18 residues. The CDR3: CASSPSPKGAWGNQPQHF. CDR3 bases: TGTGCCAGCAGTCCCAGCCCCAAGGGGGCGTGGGGCAATCAGCCCCAGCATTTT. The whole variable domain, remainder taken from reference TRBV7-2 and TRBJ1-5, is GAGVSQSPSNKVTEKGKDVELRCDPISGHTALYWYRQSLGQGLEFLIYFQGNSAPDKSGLPSDRFSAERTGGSVSTLTIQRTQQEDSAVYLCASSPSPKGAWGNQPQHFGDGTRLSIL.

The V and J genes are TRBV18 and TRBJ2-5, with 7 positions matching TRBD1. Germline CDR1 and CDR2: KGHSH and LQKENI. V dropped 2 bases and J dropped 4; count of bases not matched to a gene: 4. The CDR3 is 14 residues long. CDR3 loop: CASSPGAGGETQYF. CDR3 nucleotides: TGTGCCAGCTCACCAGGGGCAGGGGGAGAGACCCAGTACTTC. The entire variable domain, with the rest obtained from reference TRBV18 and TRBJ2-5, is as follows: NAGVMQNPRHLVRRRGQEARLRCSPMKGHSHVYWYRQLPEEGLKFMVYLQKENIIDESGMPKERFSAEFPKEGPSILRIQQVVRGDSAAYFCASSPGAGGETQYFGPGTRLLVL.

The rearrangement joins TRBV6-5 to TRBJ1-6; D remains unclear. CDR1 and CDR2 (germline): MNHEY, SVGAGI. Between the trimmed V and J ends, which lost 8 bases and 7 bases, there was a span of 9 bases. The CDR3 totals 12 residues. CDR3 region: CASGRENSPLHF. DNA of the CDR3: TGTGCCAGCGGACGGGAGAATTCACCCCTCCACTTT.

V is TRBV15 and J is TRBJ2-1; possible D gene TRBD1, 6 bases. This CDR3 contains 14 residues. V was pared by 0 bases and J by 7 bases, with 10 bases between. Per the germline V gene, CDR1 is LNHNV and CDR2 is YYDKDF (reference sequence). The DNA of the CDR3 is TGTGCCACCAGCAGAGACAGGGGTGGGAATGAGCAGTTCTTC. Translated, it gives CATSRDRGGNEQFF.

The chain carries TRBV30 and TRBJ2-1, with D perhaps matching TRBD1 (5 bases). The ends were cut back, 1 base at V and 9 bases at J, with 13 bases in the middle. This CDR3 region has 13 residues. Per germline, CDR1 GTSNPN and CDR2 SVGIG (reference sequence). CDR3 loop: CAWSDQGLSEQFF. The CDR3 nucleotides are TGTGCCTGGAGTGATCAGGGATTAAGTGAGCAGTTCTTC.

The sample holds one count of this clone. The chain carries TRBV3-1 (or the pseudogene TRBV3-2) and TRBJ2-3; no reliable D call. This CDR3 is built from 14 residues. Trimming stripped 2 bases from V and 5 bases from J, with 11 bases between. Germline V gene data show CDR1 as LGHDT and CDR2 as YNNKEL (reference sequence). The CDR3 bases are TGTGCCAGCAGCCAAAGGATTCGAGGAGATACGCAGTATTTT. This sequence encodes CASSQRIRGDTQYF.

V is TRBV9 and J is TRBJ2-5; D is undetermined. Between the trimmed V and J ends, which lost 2 bases and 0 bases, there was a span of 5 bases. This CDR3 region has 13 residues. Germline-derived CDR1 and CDR2 are SGDLS and YYNGEE. Here the CDR3 DNA reads TGTGCCAGCAGCGTCAACAACCAAGAGACCCAGTACTTC. Protein product: CASSVNNQETQYF.